What follows describes a single T cell receptor beta chain. The antigen is undetermined. CDR1 and CDR2 from the germline V gene are SGHTA and FQGNSA. Trimming cost V 5 bases and J 2 bases; bases outside gene matches: 2. The CDR3 covers 15 residues. The study drew the donors from its approximately 110-subject validation cohort, separate from the approximately 670-subject first cohort. The data were taken from a study of cytomegalovirus exposure and HLA in healthy donors. General observations from the study: The investigators catalogued 150 to 200 TCR beta chains as cytomegalovirus-associated. High specificity and sensitivity for cytomegalovirus status were reported for the classifier. As confirmed in vitro, a few CMV-associated chains were specific for CMV antigens.

Only in-frame clones appear in the TCRdb table, and some are missing; sequencing was by immunoSEQ multiplex PCR. The sample carries 90,000 or so clones, 85% recorded once. The V call is TRBV7-2, the J call TRBJ1-3; TRBD1 matches at 11 bases. The clonotype originates from a man younger than 30 in good health and CMV-seropositive. Sequencing was performed on PBMCs. DNA of the CDR3: TGTGCCAGCAGCAGGACAGGGGGCGCTGGAAACACCATATATTTT. Translated, it gives CASSRTGGAGNTIYF.